This T cell receptor beta chain emerged from a study of CXCR3-negative and CXCR3-positive naive CD8 T cells. Whole-study findings and limits: Both naive subsets had comparably high diversity; memory CD8+ cells much lower. With respect to TRBV-TRBJ usage, naive CXCR3-negative and CXCR3-positive cells were similar; memory differed.

A remark on this clonotype: Its antigen remains unidentified.

The germline CDR1 and CDR2 sequences are DFQATT and SNEGSKA (reference sequence). CDR3 length: 18 residues. cDNA libraries for TRB were generated by 5' RACE incorporating UMI labels. TCRdb reanalyzed the 5' RACE reads, giving one entry per CDR3 protein sequence and no DNA. The table for this sample gives approximately 58,000 distinct CDR3 sequences. Sequenced input: naive CXCR3- CD8+ T cells from blood. Regarding subset: CD45RO-CCR7+CD27+CD95- naive CD8+ T cells lacking CXCR3 (TNR3-). The chain has TRBV20-1 and TRBJ2-3; TCRdb calls TRBD1, which cannot be checked without DNA. This clonotype was obtained from a human donor in good health. Some clones in this sample may be carry-over from other donors' samples. The CDR3 loop reads CSARGWRGLGGAEDTQYF.